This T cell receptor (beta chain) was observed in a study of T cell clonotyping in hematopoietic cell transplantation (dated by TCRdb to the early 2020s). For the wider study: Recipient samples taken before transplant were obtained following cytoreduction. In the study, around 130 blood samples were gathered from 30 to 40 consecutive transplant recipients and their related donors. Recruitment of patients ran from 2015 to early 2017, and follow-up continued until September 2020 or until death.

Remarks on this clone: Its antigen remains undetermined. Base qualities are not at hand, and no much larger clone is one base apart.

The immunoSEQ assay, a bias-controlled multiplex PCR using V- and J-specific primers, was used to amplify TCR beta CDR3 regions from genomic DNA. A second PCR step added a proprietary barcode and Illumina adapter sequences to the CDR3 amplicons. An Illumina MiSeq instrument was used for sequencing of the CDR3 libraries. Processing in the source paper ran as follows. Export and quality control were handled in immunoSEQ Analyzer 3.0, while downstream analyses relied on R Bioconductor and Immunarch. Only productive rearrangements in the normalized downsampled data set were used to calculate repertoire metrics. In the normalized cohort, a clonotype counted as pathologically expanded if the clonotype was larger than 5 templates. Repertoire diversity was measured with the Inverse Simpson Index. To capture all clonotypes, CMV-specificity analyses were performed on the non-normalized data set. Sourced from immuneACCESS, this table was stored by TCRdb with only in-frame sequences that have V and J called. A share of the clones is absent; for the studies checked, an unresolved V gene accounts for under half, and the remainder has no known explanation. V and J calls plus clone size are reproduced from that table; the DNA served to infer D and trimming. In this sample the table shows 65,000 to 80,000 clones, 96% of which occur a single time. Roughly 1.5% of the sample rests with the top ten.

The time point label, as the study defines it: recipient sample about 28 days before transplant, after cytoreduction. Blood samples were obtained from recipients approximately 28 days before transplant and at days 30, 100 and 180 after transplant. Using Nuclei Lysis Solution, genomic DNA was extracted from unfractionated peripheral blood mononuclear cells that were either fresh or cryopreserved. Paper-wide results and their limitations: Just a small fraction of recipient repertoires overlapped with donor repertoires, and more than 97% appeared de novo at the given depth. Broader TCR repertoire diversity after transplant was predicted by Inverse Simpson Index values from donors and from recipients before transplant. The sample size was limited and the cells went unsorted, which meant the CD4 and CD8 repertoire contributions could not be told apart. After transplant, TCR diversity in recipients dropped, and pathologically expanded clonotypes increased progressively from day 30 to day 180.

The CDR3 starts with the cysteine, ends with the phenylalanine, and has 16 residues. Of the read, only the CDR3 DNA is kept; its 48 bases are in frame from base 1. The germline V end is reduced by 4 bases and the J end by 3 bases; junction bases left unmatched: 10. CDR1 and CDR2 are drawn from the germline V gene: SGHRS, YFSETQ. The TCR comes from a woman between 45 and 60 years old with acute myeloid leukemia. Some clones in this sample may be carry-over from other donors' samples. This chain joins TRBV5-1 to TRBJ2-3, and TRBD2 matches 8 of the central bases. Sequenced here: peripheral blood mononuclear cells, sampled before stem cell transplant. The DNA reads TGCGCCAGCAGCCTCCGGGGTAGCGGGATGACAGATACGCAGTATTTT. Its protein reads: CASSLRGSGMTDTQYF.